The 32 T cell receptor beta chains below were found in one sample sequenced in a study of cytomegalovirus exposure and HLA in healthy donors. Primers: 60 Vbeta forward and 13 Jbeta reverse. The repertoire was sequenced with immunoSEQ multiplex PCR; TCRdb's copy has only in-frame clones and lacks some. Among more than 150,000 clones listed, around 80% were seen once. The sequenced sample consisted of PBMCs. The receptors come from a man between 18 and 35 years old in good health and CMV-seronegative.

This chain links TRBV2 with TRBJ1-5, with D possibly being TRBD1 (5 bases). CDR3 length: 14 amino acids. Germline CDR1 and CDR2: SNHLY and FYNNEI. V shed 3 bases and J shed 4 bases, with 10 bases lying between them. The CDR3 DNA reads TGTGCCAGCAGTGAGAGCCAGGGAAATCAGCCCCAGCATTTT. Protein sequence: CASSESQGNQPQHF. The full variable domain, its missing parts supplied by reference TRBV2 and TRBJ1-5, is EPEVTQTPSHQVTQMGQEVILRCVPISNHLYFYWYRQILGQKVEFLVSFYNNEISEKSEIFDDQFSVERPDGSNFTLKIRSTKLEDSAMYFCASSESQGNQPQHFGDGTRLSIL.

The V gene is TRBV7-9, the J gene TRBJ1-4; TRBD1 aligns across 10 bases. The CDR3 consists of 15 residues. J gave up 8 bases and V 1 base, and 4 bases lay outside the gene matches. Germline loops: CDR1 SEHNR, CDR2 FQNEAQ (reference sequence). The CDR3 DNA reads TGTGCCAGCAGCTTAGGCGGGACAGGGGCCGAAAAACTGTTTTTT. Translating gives CASSLGGTGAEKLFF.

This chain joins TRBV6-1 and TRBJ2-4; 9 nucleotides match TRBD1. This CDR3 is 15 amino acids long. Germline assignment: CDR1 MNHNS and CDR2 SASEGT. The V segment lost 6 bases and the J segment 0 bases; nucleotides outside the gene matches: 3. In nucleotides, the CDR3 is TGTGCCAGCAGGGGACAGGGAAAAGCCAAAAACATTCAGTACTTC. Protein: CASRGQGKAKNIQYF.

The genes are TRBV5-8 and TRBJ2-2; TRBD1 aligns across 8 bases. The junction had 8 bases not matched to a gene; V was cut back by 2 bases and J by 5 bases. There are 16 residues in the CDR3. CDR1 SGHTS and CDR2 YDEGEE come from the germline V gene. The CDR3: CASSFRTGRMTGELFF. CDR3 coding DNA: TGTGCCAGCAGCTTTCGGACAGGGAGAATGACCGGGGAGCTGTTTTTT.

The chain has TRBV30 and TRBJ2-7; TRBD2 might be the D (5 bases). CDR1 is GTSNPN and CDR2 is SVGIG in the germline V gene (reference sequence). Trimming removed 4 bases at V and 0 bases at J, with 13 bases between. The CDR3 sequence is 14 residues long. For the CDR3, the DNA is TGTGCCTGGAACCGGGAAATTAGCTCCTACGAGCAGTACTTC. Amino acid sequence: CAWNREISSYEQYF. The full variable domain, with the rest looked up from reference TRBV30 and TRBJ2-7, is SQTIHQWPATLVQPVGSPLSLECTVEGTSNPNLYWYRQAAGRGLQLLFYSVGIGQISSEVPQNLSASRPQDRQFILSSKKLLLSDSGFYLCAWNREISSYEQYFGPGTRLTVT.

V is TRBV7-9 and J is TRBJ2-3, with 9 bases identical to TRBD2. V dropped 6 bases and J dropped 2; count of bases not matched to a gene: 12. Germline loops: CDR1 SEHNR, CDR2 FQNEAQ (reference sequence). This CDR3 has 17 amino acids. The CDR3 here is CASRKTSGLDYTDTQYF. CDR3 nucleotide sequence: TGTGCCAGCAGGAAAACTAGCGGGCTGGATTACACAGATACGCAGTATTTT.

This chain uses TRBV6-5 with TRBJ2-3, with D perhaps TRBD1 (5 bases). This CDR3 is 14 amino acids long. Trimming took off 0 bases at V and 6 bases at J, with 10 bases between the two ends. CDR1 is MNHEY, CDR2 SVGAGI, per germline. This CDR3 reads CASSYSKGKDTQYF. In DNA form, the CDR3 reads TGTGCCAGCAGTTACTCGAAGGGGAAGGATACGCAGTATTTT.

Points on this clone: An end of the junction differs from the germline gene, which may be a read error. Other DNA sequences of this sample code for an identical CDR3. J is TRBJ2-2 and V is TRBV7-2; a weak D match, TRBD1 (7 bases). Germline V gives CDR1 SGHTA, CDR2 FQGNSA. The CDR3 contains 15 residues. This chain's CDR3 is CASSLGQGGTGELFF. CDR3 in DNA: TGTGCCAGCAGCTTAGGACAGGGAGGCACCGGAGAGCTGTTTTTT.

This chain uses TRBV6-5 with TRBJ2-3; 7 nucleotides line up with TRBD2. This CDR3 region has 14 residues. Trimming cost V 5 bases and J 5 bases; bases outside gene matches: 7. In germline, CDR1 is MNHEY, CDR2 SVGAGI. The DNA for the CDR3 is TGTGCCAGCAGTCTGGCGGGAGCCTTAGATACGCAGTATTTT. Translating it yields CASSLAGALDTQYF.

Here the CDR3 reads CASSKGQGGSDTQYF. CDR3 in DNA: TGCGCCAGCAGCAAGGGACAGGGAGGGTCAGATACGCAGTATTTT. The chain couples TRBV5-1 to TRBJ2-3; 9 nucleotides line up with TRBD1. Germline-derived CDR1 and CDR2 are SGHRS and YFSETQ. The CDR3 contains 15 residues. V was pared by 4 bases and J by 4 bases, with 7 bases of the junction left unmatched.

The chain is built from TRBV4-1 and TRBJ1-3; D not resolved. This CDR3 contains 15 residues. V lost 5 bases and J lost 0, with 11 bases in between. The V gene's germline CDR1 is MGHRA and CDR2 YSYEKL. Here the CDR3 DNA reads TGCGCCAGCAGCAATTACGCGGTCTCTGGAAACACCATATATTTT. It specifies CASSNYAVSGNTIYF.

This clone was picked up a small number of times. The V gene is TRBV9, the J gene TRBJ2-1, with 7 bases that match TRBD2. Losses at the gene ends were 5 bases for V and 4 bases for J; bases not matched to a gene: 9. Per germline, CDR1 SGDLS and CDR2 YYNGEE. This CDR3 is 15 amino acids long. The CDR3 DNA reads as TGTGCCAGCAGACCGGGGGAGGGTAGTTACAATGAGCAGTTCTTC. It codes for CASRPGEGSYNEQFF.

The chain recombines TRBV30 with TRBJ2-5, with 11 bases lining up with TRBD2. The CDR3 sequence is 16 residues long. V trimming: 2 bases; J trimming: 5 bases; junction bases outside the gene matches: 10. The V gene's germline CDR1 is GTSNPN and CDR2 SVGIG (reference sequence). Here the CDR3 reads CAWSLAGGRSRETQYF. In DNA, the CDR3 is TGTGCCTGGAGTTTAGCGGGAGGGCGAAGCAGGGAGACCCAGTACTTC.

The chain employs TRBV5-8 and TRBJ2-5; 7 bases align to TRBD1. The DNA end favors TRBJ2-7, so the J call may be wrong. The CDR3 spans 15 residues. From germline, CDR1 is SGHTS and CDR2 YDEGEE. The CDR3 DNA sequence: TGTGCCAGCAGCATCCGCCGGGACAGATCCTACGAGCAGTACTTC. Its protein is CASSIRRDRSYEQYF.

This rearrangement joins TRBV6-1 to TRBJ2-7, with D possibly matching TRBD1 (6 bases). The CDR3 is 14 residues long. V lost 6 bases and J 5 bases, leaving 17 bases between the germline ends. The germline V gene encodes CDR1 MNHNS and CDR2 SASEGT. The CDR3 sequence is CASRDSLTRDEQYF. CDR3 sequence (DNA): TGTGCCAGCAGGGACAGCTTAACCCGGGACGAGCAGTACTTC.

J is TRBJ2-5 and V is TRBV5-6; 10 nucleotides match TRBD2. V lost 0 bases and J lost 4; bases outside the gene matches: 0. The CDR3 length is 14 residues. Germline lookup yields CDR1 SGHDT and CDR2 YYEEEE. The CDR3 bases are TGTGCCAGCAGCTTGGGACTAGCGGGAGAGACCCAGTACTTC. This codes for CASSLGLAGETQYF.

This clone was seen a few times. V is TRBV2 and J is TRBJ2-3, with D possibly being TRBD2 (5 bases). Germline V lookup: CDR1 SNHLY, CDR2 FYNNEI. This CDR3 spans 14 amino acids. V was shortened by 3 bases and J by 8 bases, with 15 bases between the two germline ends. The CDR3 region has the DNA TGTGCCAGCAGTGACTCGACTACCACCCCTACGCAGTATTTT. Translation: CASSDSTTTPTQYF.

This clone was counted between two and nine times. The chain's CDR3 is CAWSVERVGNSPLHF. The CDR3 DNA reads as TGTGCCTGGAGTGTCGAGAGGGTAGGCAATTCACCCCTCCACTTT. The chain carries TRBV30 and TRBJ1-6; D unresolved. CDR1 and CDR2 from the germline V gene are GTSNPN and SVGIG (reference sequence). V was trimmed by 0 bases and J by 7 bases, leaving 13 bases between them. This CDR3 is 15 amino acids long.

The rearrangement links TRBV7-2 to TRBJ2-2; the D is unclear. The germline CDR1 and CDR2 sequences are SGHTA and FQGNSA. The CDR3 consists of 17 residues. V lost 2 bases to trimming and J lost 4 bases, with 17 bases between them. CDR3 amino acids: CASSLNVWRTGTGELFF. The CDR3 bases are TGTGCCAGCAGCTTAAACGTTTGGAGAACCGGCACCGGGGAGCTGTTTTTT.

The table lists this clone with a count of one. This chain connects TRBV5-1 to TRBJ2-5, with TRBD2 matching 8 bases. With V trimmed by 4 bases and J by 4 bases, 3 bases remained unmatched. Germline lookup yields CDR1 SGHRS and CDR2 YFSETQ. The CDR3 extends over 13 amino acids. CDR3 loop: CASSGTSRETQYF. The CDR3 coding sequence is TGCGCCAGCAGCGGGACTAGTAGAGAGACCCAGTACTTC.

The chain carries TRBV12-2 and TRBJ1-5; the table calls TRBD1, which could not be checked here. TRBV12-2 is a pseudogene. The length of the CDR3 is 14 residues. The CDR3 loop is CASRLEGRGQPQHF. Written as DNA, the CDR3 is TGTGCAAGTCGCTTAGAGGGTAGGGGACAGCCCCAGCATTTT.

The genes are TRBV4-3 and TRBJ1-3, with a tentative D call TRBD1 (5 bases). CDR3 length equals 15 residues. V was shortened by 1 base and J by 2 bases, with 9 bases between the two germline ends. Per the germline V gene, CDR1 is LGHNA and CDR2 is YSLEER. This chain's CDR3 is CASSQVGGAGNTIYF. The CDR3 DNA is TGCGCCAGCAGCCAAGTAGGAGGGGCTGGAAACACCATATATTTT.

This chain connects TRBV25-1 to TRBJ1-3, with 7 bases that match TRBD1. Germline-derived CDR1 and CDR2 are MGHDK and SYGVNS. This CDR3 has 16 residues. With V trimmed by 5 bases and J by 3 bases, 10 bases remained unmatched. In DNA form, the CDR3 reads TGTGCCAGCAGTTCTTCACAGGGGTTGGGTGGAAACACCATATATTTT. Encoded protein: CASSSSQGLGGNTIYF.

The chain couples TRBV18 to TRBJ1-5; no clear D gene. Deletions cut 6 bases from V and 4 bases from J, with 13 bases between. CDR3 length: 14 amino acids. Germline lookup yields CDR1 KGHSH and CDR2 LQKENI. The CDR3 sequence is CASSGGLSNQPQHF. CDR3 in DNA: TGTGCCAGCTCTGGAGGACTGAGTAATCAGCCCCAGCATTTT.

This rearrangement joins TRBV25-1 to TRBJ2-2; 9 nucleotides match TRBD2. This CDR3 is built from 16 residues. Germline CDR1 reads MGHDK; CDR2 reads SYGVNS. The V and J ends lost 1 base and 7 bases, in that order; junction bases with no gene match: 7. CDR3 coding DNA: TGTGCCAGCAGTGAATGGGCTAGCGGGGAGAACGGGGAGCTGTTTTTT. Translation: CASSEWASGENGELFF.

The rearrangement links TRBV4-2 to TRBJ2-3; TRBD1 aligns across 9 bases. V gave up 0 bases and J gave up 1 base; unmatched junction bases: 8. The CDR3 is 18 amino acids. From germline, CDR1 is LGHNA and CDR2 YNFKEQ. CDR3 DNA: TGTGCCAGCAGCCAAGAAGGCACTACAGGGGGCGGCACAGATACGCAGTATTTT. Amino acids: CASSQEGTTGGGTDTQYF.

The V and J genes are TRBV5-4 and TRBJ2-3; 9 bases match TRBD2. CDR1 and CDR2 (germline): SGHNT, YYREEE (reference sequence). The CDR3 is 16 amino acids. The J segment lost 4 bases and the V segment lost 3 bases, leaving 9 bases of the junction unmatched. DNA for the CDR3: TGTGCCAGCAGCTCGGGGTTTAGCGGGAGCGCAGATACGCAGTATTTT. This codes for CASSSGFSGSADTQYF.

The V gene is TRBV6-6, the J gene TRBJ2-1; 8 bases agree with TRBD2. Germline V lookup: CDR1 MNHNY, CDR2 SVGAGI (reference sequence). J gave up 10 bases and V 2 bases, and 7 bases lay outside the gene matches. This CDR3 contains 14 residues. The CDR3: CASSYRLAGGEQFF. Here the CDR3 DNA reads TGTGCCAGCAGTTACCGCCTAGCGGGCGGCGAGCAGTTCTTC.

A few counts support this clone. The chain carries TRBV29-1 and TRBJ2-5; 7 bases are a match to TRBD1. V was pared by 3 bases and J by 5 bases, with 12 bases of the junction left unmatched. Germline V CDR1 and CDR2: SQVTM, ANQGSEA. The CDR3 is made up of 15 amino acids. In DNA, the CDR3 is TGCAGCGTTGATCTTCACCTACGCAGGGGGGAGACCCAGTACTTC. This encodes CSVDLHLRRGETQYF.

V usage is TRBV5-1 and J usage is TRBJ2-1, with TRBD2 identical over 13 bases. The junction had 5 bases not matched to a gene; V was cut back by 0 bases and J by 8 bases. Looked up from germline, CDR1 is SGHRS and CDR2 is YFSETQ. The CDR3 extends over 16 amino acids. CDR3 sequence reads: CASSLGLAGGGYEQFF. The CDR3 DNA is TGCGCCAGCAGCTTGGGACTAGCGGGAGGAGGGTATGAGCAGTTCTTC. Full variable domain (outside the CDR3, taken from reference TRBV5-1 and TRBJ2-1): KAGVTQTPRYLIKTRGQQVTLSCSPISGHRSVSWYQQTPGQGLQFLFEYFSETQRNKGNFPGRFSGRQFSNSRSEMNVSTLELGDSALYLCASSLGLAGGGYEQFFGPGTRLTVL.

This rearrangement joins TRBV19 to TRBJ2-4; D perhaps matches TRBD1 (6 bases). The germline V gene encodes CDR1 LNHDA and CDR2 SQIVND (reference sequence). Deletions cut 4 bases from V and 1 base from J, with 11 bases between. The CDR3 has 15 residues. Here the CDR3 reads CASSKYRAAKNIQYF. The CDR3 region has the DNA TGTGCCAGTAGTAAATACAGGGCCGCCAAAAACATTCAGTACTTC.

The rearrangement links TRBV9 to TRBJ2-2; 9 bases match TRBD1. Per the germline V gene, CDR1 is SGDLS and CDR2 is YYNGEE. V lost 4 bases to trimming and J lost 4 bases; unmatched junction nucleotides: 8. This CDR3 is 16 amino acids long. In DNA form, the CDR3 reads TGTGCCAGCAGCTTCATACAGGGGGCGGGCACCGGGGAGCTGTTTTTT. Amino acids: CASSFIQGAGTGELFF.